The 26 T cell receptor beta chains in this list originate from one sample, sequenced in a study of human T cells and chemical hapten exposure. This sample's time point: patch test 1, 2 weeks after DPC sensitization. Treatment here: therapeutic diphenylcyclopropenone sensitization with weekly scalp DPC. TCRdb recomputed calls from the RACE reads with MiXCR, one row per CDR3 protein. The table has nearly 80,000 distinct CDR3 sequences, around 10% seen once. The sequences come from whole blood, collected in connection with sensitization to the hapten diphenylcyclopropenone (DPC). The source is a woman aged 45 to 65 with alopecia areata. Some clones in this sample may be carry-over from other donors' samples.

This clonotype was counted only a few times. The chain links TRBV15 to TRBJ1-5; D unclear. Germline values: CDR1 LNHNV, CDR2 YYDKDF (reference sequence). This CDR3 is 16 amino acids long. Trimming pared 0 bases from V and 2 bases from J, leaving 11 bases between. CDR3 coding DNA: TGTGCCACCAGCAGAGATTCGCGCGGTGGCAATCAGCCCCAGCATTTT. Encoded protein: CATSRDSRGGNQPQHF. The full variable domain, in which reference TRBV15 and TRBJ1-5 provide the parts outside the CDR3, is DAMVIQNPRYQVTQFGKPVTLSCSQTLNHNVMYWYQQKSSQAPKLLFHYYDKDFNNEADTPDNFQSRRPNTSFCFLDIRSPGLGDTAMYLCATSRDSRGGNQPQHFGDGTRLSIL.

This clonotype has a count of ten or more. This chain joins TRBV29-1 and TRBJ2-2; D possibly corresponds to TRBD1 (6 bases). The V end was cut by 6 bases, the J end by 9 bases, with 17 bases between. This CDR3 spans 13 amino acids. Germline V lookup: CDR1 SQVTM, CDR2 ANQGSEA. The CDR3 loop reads CSVAGQGFRELFF. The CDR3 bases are TGCAGCGTCGCCGGGCAGGGGTTCCGGGAGCTGTTTTTT.

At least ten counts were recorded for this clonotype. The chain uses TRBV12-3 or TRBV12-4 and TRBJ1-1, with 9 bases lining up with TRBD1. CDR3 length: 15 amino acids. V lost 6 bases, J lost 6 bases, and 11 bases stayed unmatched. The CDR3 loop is CASSSPGQGQAEAFF. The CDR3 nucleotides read TGTGCCAGCAGCTCACCGGGACAGGGCCAGGCTGAAGCTTTCTTT.

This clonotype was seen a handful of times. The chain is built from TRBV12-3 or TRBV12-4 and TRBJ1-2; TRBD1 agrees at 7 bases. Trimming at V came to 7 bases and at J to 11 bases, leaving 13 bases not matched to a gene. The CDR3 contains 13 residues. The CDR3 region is CASIGTPGQSYTF. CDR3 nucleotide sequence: TGTGCCAGCATTGGGACACCGGGACAGAGTTACACCTTC.

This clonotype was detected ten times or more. CDR3 region: CASSPGGVGTEAFF. CDR3 coding DNA: TGTGCCAGCAGTCCCGGGGGGGTCGGCACTGAAGCTTTCTTT. The genes are TRBV28 and TRBJ1-1; D perhaps matches TRBD1 (5 bases). Germline-derived CDR1 and CDR2 are MDHEN and SYDVKM. Between the trimmed V and J ends, which lost 5 bases and 4 bases, there was a span of 14 bases. The CDR3 runs to 14 residues.

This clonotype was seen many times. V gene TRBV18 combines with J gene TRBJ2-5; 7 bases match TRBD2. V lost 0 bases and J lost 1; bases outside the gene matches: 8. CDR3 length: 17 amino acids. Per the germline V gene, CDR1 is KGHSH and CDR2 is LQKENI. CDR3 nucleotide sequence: TGTGCCAGCTCACCACCTGCCCTAGCGGCCCCCCAAGAGACCCAGTACTTC. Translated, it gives CASSPPALAAPQETQYF.

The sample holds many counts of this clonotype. DNA of the CDR3: TGCAGTGCTGGGGCCCAGGGGGCGGTCACCGGGGAGCTGTTTTTT. Amino acids: CSAGAQGAVTGELFF. The genes are TRBV20-1 and TRBJ2-2, with 8 bases fitting TRBD1. This CDR3 spans 15 amino acids. With 5 bases clipped from V and 4 bases from J, the junction kept 9 bases outside the gene matches. CDR1 is DFQATT and CDR2 is SNEGSKA in the germline V gene (reference sequence).

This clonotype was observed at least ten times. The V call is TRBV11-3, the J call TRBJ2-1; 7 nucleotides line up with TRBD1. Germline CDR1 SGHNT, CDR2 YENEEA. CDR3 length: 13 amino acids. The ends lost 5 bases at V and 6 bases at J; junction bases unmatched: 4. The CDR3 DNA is TGTGCCAGCAGCCCGGGGACAGTCAATGAGCAGTTCTTC. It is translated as CASSPGTVNEQFF.

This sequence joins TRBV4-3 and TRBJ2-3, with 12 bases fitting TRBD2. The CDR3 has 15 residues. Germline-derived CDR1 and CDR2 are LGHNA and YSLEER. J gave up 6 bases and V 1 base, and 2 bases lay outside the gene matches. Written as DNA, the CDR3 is TGCGCCAGCAGCCAAGGACTAGCGGGAGTGGATACGCAGTATTTT. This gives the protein CASSQGLAGVDTQYF.

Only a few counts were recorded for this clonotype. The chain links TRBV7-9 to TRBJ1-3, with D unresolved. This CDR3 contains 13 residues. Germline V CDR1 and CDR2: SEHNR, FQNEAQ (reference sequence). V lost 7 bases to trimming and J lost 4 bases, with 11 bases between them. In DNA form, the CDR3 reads TGTGCCAGCACCCCCCTGGGGGGAAACACCATATATTTT. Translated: CASTPLGGNTIYF.

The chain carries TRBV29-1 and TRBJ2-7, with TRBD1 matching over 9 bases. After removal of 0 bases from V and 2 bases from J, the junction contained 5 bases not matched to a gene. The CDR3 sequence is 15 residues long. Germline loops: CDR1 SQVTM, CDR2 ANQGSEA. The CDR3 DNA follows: TGCAGCGTTGAAGAGCGACAGGGGGTTCCCTACGAGCAGTACTTC. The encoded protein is CSVEERQGVPYEQYF.

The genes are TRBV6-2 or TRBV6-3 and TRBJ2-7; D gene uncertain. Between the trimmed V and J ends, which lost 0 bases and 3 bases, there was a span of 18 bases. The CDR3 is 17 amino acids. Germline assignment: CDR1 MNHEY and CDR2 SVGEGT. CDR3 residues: CASSYSRVDGPGYEQYF. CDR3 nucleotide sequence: TGTGCCAGCAGTTACTCACGGGTGGACGGGCCCGGCTACGAGCAGTACTTC.

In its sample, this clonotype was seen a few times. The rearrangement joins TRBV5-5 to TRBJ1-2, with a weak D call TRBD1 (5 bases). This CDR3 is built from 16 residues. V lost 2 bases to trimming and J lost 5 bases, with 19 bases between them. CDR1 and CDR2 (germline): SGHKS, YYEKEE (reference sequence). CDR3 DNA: TGTGCCAGCAGCTTAATCGGGCGCCGGGGCGAATATGGCTACACCTTC. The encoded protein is CASSLIGRRGEYGYTF.

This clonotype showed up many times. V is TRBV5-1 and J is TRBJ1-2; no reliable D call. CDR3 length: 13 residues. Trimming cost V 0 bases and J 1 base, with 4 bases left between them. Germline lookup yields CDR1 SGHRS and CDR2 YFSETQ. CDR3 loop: CASSLDSNYGYTF. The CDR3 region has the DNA TGCGCCAGCAGCTTGGACAGTAACTATGGCTACACCTTC.

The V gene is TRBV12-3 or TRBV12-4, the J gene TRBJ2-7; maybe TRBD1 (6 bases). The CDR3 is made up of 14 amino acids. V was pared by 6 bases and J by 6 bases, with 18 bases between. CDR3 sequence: CASSPPTGFGEQYF. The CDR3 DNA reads TGTGCCAGCAGCCCCCCAACAGGGTTCGGCGAGCAGTACTTC.

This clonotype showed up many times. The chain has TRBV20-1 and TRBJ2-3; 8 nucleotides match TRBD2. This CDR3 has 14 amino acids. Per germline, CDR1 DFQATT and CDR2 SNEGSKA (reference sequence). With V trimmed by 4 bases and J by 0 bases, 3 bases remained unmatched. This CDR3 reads CSATSGPSTDTQYF. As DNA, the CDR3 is TGCAGTGCTACTAGCGGGCCGAGCACAGATACGCAGTATTTT.

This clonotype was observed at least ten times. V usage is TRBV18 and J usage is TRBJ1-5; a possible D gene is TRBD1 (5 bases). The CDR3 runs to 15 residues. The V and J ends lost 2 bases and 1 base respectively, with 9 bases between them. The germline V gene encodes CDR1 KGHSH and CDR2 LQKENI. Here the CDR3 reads CASSPRGLSNQPQHF. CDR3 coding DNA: TGTGCCAGCTCACCAAGGGGCCTAAGCAATCAGCCCCAGCATTTT.

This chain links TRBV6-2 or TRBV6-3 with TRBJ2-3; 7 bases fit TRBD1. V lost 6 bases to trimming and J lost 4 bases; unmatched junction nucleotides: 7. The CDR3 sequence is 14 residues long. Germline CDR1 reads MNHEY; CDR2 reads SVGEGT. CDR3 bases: TGTGCCAGCAGAACAGGGGTGGGGCCAGATACGCAGTATTTT. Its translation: CASRTGVGPDTQYF.

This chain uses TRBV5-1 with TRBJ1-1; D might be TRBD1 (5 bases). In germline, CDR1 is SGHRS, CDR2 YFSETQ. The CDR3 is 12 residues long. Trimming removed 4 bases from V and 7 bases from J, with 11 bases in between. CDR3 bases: TGCGCCAGCAGCCCCGAAGGGGTTGAAGCTTTCTTT. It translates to CASSPEGVEAFF.

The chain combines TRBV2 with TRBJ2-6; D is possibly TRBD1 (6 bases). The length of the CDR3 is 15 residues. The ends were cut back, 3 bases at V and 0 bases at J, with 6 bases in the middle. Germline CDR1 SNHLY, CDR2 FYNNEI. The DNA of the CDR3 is TGTGCCAGCAGTGAGGACAGCTCTGGGGCCAACGTCCTGACTTTC. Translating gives CASSEDSSGANVLTF.

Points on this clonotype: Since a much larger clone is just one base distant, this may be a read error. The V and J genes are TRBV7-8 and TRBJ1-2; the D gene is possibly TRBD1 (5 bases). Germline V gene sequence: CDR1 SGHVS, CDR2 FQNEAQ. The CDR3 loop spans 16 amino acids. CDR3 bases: TGTGACAGCAGCTTAGATGGCCGGGGGGCTAACTATGGCTACACCTTC. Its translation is CDSSLDGRGANYGYTF.

CDR3 nucleotide sequence: TGTGCCAGCAGCCCCCCGAAGGGCGCGTCCACTGAAGCTTTCTTT. Its translation is CASSPPKGASTEAFF. V gene TRBV11-2 combines with J gene TRBJ1-1, with D uncertain. Germline CDR1 is SGHAT and CDR2 is FQNNGV. The V gene lost 5 bases and the J gene lost 4 bases, with 17 bases spanning the gap. The length of the CDR3 is 15 residues.

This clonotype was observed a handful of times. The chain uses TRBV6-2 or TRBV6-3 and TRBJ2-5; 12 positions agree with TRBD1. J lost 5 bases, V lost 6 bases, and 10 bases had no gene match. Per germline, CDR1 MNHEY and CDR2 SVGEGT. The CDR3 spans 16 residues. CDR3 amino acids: CASSRLGTGGEETQYF. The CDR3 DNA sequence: TGTGCCAGCAGCCGCCTGGGGACAGGGGGCGAGGAGACCCAGTACTTC.

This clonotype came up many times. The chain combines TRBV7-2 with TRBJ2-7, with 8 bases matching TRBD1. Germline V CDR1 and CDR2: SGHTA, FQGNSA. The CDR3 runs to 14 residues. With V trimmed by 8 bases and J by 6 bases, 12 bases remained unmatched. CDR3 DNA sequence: TGTGCCAGCGCAAATGACAGGGGAGGTGCCGAGCAGTACTTC. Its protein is CASANDRGGAEQYF.

CDR3 coding DNA: TGTGCCAGCAGCCAAGAAGCGGGGGCGGCTAGAGGGAACATTCAGTACTTC. Its translation is CASSQEAGAARGNIQYF. This sequence joins TRBV3-1 and TRBJ2-4; 8 nucleotides match TRBD2. CDR3 size: 17 residues. Unmatched junction bases numbered 11, after V lost 0 bases and J lost 7 bases. The germline CDR1 and CDR2 sequences are LGHDT and YNNKEL (reference sequence).

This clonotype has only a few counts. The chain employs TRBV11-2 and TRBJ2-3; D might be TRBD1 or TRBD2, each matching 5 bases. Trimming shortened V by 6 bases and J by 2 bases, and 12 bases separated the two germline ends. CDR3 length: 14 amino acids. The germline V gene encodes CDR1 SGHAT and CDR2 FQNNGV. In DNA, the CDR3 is TGTGCCAGCAGGGGGGACCAATTCACAGATACGCAGTATTTT. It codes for CASRGDQFTDTQYF.